A selection of T cell receptor beta chains follows, all from one sample in a study of blood T cell repertoires in COVID-19. Clones were sequenced by immunoSEQ multiplex PCR, and TCRdb holds only the in-frame ones, with some missing. The table has approximately 90,000 clones, roughly nine tenths seen once. Sequenced: peripheral blood. The source of these receptors is a man aged 60 to 69 with acute or convalescent COVID-19. Each CDR3 is given with its conserved first and last residue. The D gene is left open where the match is weak. Clone size is shown for a subset of rows, as once, few, many or a class of expanded clone.

D: TRBD1; V: TRBV28; size: NA; J: TRBJ1-1; CDR3: CASSPALGQGSEAFF; DNA: TGTGCCAGCAGTCCAGCGTTGGGACAGGGTTCTGAAGCTTTCTTT
D: TRBD1; V: TRBV19; size: NA; J: TRBJ1-6; CDR3: CASSIRPQGARYSPLHF; DNA: TGTGCCAGTAGTATCAGGCCACAGGGGGCAAGATATTCACCCCTCCACTTT
D: TRBD1; V: TRBV6-5; size: NA; J: TRBJ1-1; CDR3: CASSYSRTGGSEAFF; DNA: TGTGCCAGCAGTTACTCGAGGACAGGGGGCAGTGAAGCTTTCTTT
D: TRBD1; V: TRBV6-5; size: NA; J: TRBJ1-1; CDR3: CASSYRTGPMNTEAFF; DNA: TGTGCCAGCAGTTACAGGACAGGACCCATGAACACTGAAGCTTTCTTT
D: NA; V: TRBV30; size: once; J: TRBJ1-2; CDR3: CAWSVVGGYIGYTF; DNA: TGTGCCTGGAGTGTAGTCGGGGGTTATATTGGCTACACCTTC
D: NA; V: TRBV9; size: NA; J: TRBJ1-1; CDR3: CASSVDGAGHTEAFF; DNA: TGTGCCAGCAGCGTAGATGGGGCGGGGCACACTGAAGCTTTCTTT
D: TRBD2; V: TRBV20-1; size: NA; J: TRBJ2-1; CDR3: CSASNTLAGTYNEQFF; DNA: TGCAGTGCTAGTAACACCCTAGCGGGGACGTACAATGAGCAGTTCTTC
D: TRBD1; V: TRBV7-8; size: NA; J: TRBJ1-2; CDR3: CASSLTPGQEYYGYTF; DNA: TGTGCCAGCAGCTTAACGCCGGGACAGGAGTACTATGGCTACACCTTC
D: TRBD1; V: TRBV6-5; size: NA; J: TRBJ1-1; CDR3: CASSPPGQGLVFF; DNA: TGTGCCAGCAGTCCTCCGGGACAGGGTTTGGTTTTCTTT
D: NA; V: TRBV3-1/TRBV3-2; size: NA; J: TRBJ1-2; CDR3: CASSQDLTRSGGYTF; DNA: TGTGCCAGCAGCCAAGATTTGACACGGTCGGGGGGCTACACCTTC
D: TRBD2; V: TRBV11-3; size: NA; J: TRBJ2-3; CDR3: CASSPGGGADTQYF; DNA: TGTGCCAGCAGTCCGGGGGGGGGTGCAGATACGCAGTATTTT
D: TRBD2; V: TRBV25-1; size: NA; J: TRBJ2-3; CDR3: CASTRGGTDTQYF; DNA: TGTGCCAGCACCCGGGGGGGAACAGATACGCAGTATTTT
D: NA; V: TRBV9; size: NA; J: TRBJ2-1; CDR3: CASSVARYNEQFF; DNA: TGTGCCAGCAGCGTAGCCAGATACAATGAGCAGTTCTTC
D: NA; V: TRBV6-5; size: NA; J: TRBJ1-6; CDR3: CASRTGSDSPLHF; DNA: TGTGCCAGCAGAACAGGCAGCGATTCACCCCTCCACTTT
D: TRBD2; V: TRBV19; size: NA; J: TRBJ2-3; CDR3: CASSTVAGGSPDTQYF; DNA: TGTGCCAGTAGTACCGTAGCGGGGGGGTCCCCAGATACGCAGTATTTT
D: NA; V: TRBV2; size: NA; J: TRBJ1-4; CDR3: CASSRVAEKLFF; DNA: TGTGCCAGTTCCAGGGTCGCTGAAAAACTGTTTTTT
D: TRBD1; V: TRBV2; size: NA; J: TRBJ1-2; CDR3: CASGQGGYGYTF; DNA: TGTGCCAGCGGACAGGGGGGCTATGGCTACACCTTC
D: TRBD1; V: TRBV7-9; size: NA; J: TRBJ1-2; CDR3: CASSLFSTGSRGYTF; DNA: TGTGCCAGCAGCCTGTTCTCGACAGGGAGCAGGGGCTACACCTTC
D: NA; V: TRBV7-9; size: NA; J: TRBJ1-1; CDR3: CASSLWTMNTEAFF; DNA: TGTGCCAGCAGCTTATGGACAATGAACACTGAAGCTTTCTTT
D: TRBD1; V: TRBV14; size: NA; J: TRBJ2-3; CDR3: CASTRTGTDTDTQYF; DNA: TGTGCCAGCACCCGGACAGGGACTGACACAGATACGCAGTATTTT
D: TRBD1; V: TRBV10-2; size: NA; J: TRBJ1-3; CDR3: CASTGTGHSGNTIYF; DNA: TGCGCCAGCACCGGGACAGGTCACTCTGGAAACACCATATATTTT
D: NA; V: TRBV5-4; size: NA; J: TRBJ1-1; CDR3: CASSWPDRPNTEAFF; DNA: TGTGCCAGCAGCTGGCCGGACAGACCCAACACTGAAGCTTTCTTT
D: TRBD1; V: TRBV5-4; size: NA; J: TRBJ1-1; CDR3: CASSLTGGSTEAFF; DNA: TGTGCCAGCAGCCTCACAGGGGGATCCACTGAAGCTTTCTTT
D: NA; V: TRBV14; size: NA; J: TRBJ1-1; CDR3: CASSPHMEAADTEAFF; DNA: TGTGCCAGCAGCCCCCATATGGAGGCAGCCGACACTGAAGCTTTCTTT
D: NA; V: TRBV7-9; size: NA; J: TRBJ1-5; CDR3: CASSAGGGVYQPQHF; DNA: TGTGCCAGCAGCGCCGGTGGGGGGGTCTATCAGCCCCAGCATTTT
D: TRBD2; V: TRBV4-1; size: NA; J: TRBJ2-2; CDR3: CASSRETSAGANTGELFF; DNA: TGCGCCAGCAGCCGGGAAACCTCGGCGGGGGCGAACACCGGGGAGCTGTTTTTT
D: NA; V: TRBV7-8; size: NA; J: TRBJ1-6; CDR3: CASSFGRVGSPLHF; DNA: TGTGCCAGCAGCTTTGGGAGGGTCGGATCACCCCTCCACTTT
D: NA; V: TRBV7-2; size: NA; J: TRBJ1-2; CDR3: CASSLVRVAGGYTF; DNA: TGTGCCAGCAGCTTAGTCAGGGTAGCAGGCGGCTACACCTTC
D: TRBD1; V: TRBV7-2; size: NA; J: TRBJ1-5; CDR3: CASSHPTGEKGNQPQHF; DNA: TGTGCCAGCAGCCACCCAACAGGGGAAAAGGGCAATCAGCCCCAGCATTTT
D: NA; V: TRBV5-4; size: once; J: TRBJ1-6; CDR3: CASSSKQGTRESPLHF; DNA: TGTGCCAGCAGCTCTAAACAGGGTACTCGGGAATCACCCCTCCACTTT
D: TRBD1; V: TRBV20-1; size: NA; J: TRBJ1-1; CDR3: CSASLFGGQGANLMNTEAFF; DNA: TGCAGTGCTAGTCTTTTTGGGGGACAGGGGGCGAATCTTATGAACACTGAAGCTTTCTTT
D: TRBD1; V: TRBV28; size: NA; J: TRBJ1-4; CDR3: CASSLRTGRTNEKLFF; DNA: TGTGCCAGCAGTTTACGGACAGGGAGAACTAATGAAAAACTGTTTTTT
D: NA; V: TRBV16; size: NA; J: TRBJ1-5; CDR3: CASSPAGMSNQPQHF; DNA: TGTGCCAGCAGCCCGGCGGGGATGAGCAATCAGCCCCAGCATTTT
D: NA; V: TRBV12-3/TRBV12-4; size: NA; J: TRBJ1-5; CDR3: CASSFLSNQPQHF; DNA: TGTGCCAGCAGCTTCCTAAGCAATCAGCCCCAGCATTTT
D: NA; V: TRBV27; size: once; J: TRBJ1-1; CDR3: CASQTGNTEAFF; DNA: TGTGCCAGCCAGACGGGGAACACTGAAGCTTTCTTT
D: NA; V: TRBV5-6; size: NA; J: TRBJ1-6; CDR3: CASSLVAGDSPLHF; DNA: TGTGCCAGCAGCTTGGTTGCAGGGGACTCACCCCTCCACTTT
D: TRBD1; V: TRBV29-1; size: NA; J: TRBJ2-2; CDR3: CSARTGTFTGELFF; DNA: TGCAGCGCCCGGACAGGGACTTTCACCGGGGAGCTGTTTTTT
D: NA; V: TRBV10-3; size: NA; J: TRBJ1-2; CDR3: CAINRGSYYGYTF; DNA: TGTGCCATCAATCGGGGGTCTTACTATGGCTACACCTTC
D: TRBD1; V: TRBV5-6; size: few; J: TRBJ1-1; CDR3: CASSLNRGAEAFF; DNA: TGTGCCAGCAGCTTGAACAGGGGTGCTGAAGCTTTCTTT
D: NA; V: TRBV30; size: once; J: TRBJ1-1; CDR3: CAWIRPGVDEAFF; DNA: TGTGCCTGGATTCGCCCAGGGGTCGATGAAGCTTTCTTT